Listed here are 10 T cell receptor beta chains from one sample, sequenced in a study of T cell responses to AZD1222 COVID-19 vaccine. Data came from immunoSEQ multiplex PCR; TCRdb stores just in-frame clones and leaves some out. This repertoire shows about 110,000 clones, about 90% found once; its top ten account for 6.5% to 10%. Sequenced material: peripheral blood, taken 28 days after the second AZD1222 dose. These receptors all come from an adult who received the AZD1222 COVID-19 vaccine.

The chain has TRBV18 and TRBJ2-6, with D maybe TRBD2 (5 bases). Per germline, CDR1 KGHSH and CDR2 LQKENI. V was shortened by 3 bases and J by 3 bases, with 9 bases between the two germline ends. The CDR3 runs to 15 residues. The CDR3 here is CASSPPGVGANVLTF. The CDR3 DNA follows: TGTGCCAGCTCACCCCCCGGGGTTGGGGCCAACGTCCTGACTTTC.

The chain carries TRBV18 and TRBJ1-1; TRBD1 might be the D (5 bases). Germline CDR1 and CDR2: KGHSH and LQKENI. Deletions cut 3 bases from V and 5 bases from J, with 10 bases between. The CDR3 extends over 13 amino acids. The CDR3 sequence is CASSPGEHTEAFF. CDR3 in DNA: TGTGCCAGCTCACCGGGGGAGCATACTGAAGCTTTCTTT.

This clone appeared once. V gene TRBV10-3 combines with J gene TRBJ2-3, with 10 bases that match TRBD2. Germline CDR1 reads ENHRY; CDR2 reads SYGVKD. V shed 4 bases and J 6 bases; nucleotides not matched to a gene: 4. CDR3 size: 14 residues. The CDR3 region has the DNA TGTGCCATCAGTGTCGGACTAGCGGCGGATACGCAGTATTTT. This encodes CAISVGLAADTQYF.

The chain employs TRBV12-3 or TRBV12-4 and TRBJ2-7, with no clear D. The CDR3 loop spans 13 amino acids. Trimming took off 6 bases at V and 1 base at J, with 10 bases between the two ends. The CDR3 loop reads CASRPGPSYEQYF. For the CDR3, the DNA is TGTGCCAGCAGACCCGGCCCTTCCTACGAGCAGTACTTC.

The genes are TRBV2 and TRBJ1-4; 8 positions agree with TRBD1. The V and J ends lost 6 bases and 7 bases, in that order; junction bases with no gene match: 7. The germline CDR1 and CDR2 sequences are SNHLY and FYNNEI. This CDR3 region has 14 residues. For the CDR3, the DNA is TGTGCCAGCAGATCCCAGGGGGCGAGTGAAAAACTGTTTTTT. Its translation: CASRSQGASEKLFF.

The chain carries TRBV11-3 and TRBJ2-3, with 7 positions matching TRBD2. The CDR3 has 15 residues. Trimming removed 4 bases from V and 3 bases from J; junction bases left unmatched: 7. CDR1 SGHNT and CDR2 YENEEA come from the germline V gene. The CDR3 loop is CASSSREGRTDTQYF. CDR3 DNA sequence: TGTGCCAGCAGCTCGAGGGAGGGGAGGACAGATACGCAGTATTTT.

This chain connects TRBV9 to TRBJ1-3, with 8 nucleotides matching TRBD1. The length of the CDR3 is 16 residues. The germline gives CDR1 SGDLS, CDR2 YYNGEE. The ends lost 4 bases at V and 0 bases at J; junction bases unmatched: 6. CDR3 nucleotide sequence: TGTGCCAGCAGCTCAGGGACAGGCACCTCTGGAAACACCATATATTTT. Translated: CASSSGTGTSGNTIYF. Filled out from reference TRBV9 and TRBJ1-3, the complete variable domain reads DSGVTQTPKHLITATGQRVTLRCSPRSGDLSVYWYQQSLDQGLQFLIQYYNGEERAKGNILERFSAQQFPDLHSELNLSSLELGDSALYFCASSSGTGTSGNTIYFGEGSWLTVV.

The J gene is TRBJ2-3, the V gene TRBV11-1; no definite D call. V gave up 4 bases and J gave up 2 bases, with 10 bases separating them. CDR3 length: 14 amino acids. CDR1 and CDR2 (germline): SGHAT, FQDESV (reference sequence). CDR3 residues: CASSYNTATDTQYF. DNA of the CDR3: TGTGCCAGCAGCTACAACACCGCCACAGATACGCAGTATTTT. Full variable domain (missing parts from reference TRBV11-1 and TRBJ2-3): EAEVAQSPRYKITEKSQAVAFWCDPISGHATLYWYRQILGQGPELLVQFQDESVVDDSQLPKDRFSAERLKGVDSTLKIQPAELGDSAMYLCASSYNTATDTQYFGPGTRLTVL.

The rearrangement joins TRBV13 to TRBJ1-2, with D uncertain. Per the germline V gene, CDR1 is PRHDT and CDR2 is FYEKMQ (reference sequence). The V and J ends lost 4 bases and 1 base respectively, with 4 bases between them. There are 12 residues in the CDR3. In DNA, the CDR3 is TGTGCCAGCAGCTCCCGTAACTATGGCTACACCTTC. Translation: CASSSRNYGYTF.

The chain couples TRBV28 to TRBJ2-2; D unresolved. The CDR3 has 14 amino acids. The V gene's germline CDR1 is MDHEN and CDR2 SYDVKM. Trimming removed 3 bases from V and 6 bases from J, with 11 bases in between. For the CDR3, the DNA is TGTGCCAGCAGTTTGCTCGACTGGGCCGGGGAGCTGTTTTTT. This encodes CASSLLDWAGELFF. Variable domain in full (rest from reference TRBV28 and TRBJ2-2): DVKVTQSSRYLVKRTGEKVFLECVQDMDHENMFWYRQDPGLGLRLIYFSYDVKMKEKGDIPEGYSVSREKKERFSLILESASTNQTSMYLCASSLLDWAGELFFGEGSRLTVL.